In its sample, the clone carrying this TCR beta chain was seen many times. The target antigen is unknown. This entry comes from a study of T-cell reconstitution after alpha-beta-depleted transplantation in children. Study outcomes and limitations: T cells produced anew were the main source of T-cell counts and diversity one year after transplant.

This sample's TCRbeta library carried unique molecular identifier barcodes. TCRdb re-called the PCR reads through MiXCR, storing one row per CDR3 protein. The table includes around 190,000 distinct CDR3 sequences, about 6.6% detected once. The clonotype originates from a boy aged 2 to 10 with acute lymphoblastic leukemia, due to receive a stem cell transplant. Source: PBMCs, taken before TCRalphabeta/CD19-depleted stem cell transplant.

The CDR3 reads CASSEALTVYGYTF. Written as DNA, the CDR3 is TGTGCCAGCAGTGAAGCGCTCACGGTATATGGCTACACCTTC. This chain uses TRBV6-1 with TRBJ1-2; D gene uncertain. The CDR3 length is 14 residues. The V end lost 0 bases, the J end lost 5 bases, and 10 bases lay between the germline ends. Germline-derived CDR1 and CDR2 are MNHNS and SASEGT.